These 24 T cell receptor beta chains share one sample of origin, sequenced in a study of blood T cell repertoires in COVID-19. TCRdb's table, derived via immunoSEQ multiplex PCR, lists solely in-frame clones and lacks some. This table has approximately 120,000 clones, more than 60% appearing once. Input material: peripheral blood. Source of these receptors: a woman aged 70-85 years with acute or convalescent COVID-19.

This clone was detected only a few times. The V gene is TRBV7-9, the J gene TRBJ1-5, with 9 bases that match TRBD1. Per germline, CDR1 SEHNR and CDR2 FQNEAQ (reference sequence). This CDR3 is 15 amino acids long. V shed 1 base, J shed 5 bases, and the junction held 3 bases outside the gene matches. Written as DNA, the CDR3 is TGTGCCAGCAGCTTAGGGACAGGGGTGGATCAGCCCCAGCATTTT. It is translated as CASSLGTGVDQPQHF.

In DNA, the CDR3 is TGCGCCAGCAGCTTGGGGCAGGGTGTCGGCTCTGGGGCCAACGTCCTGACTTTC. Translated: CASSLGQGVGSGANVLTF. This chain links TRBV5-1 with TRBJ2-6; D may be TRBD1 (5 bases). CDR1 is SGHRS, CDR2 YFSETQ, per germline. The CDR3 length is 18 residues. The V end lost 0 bases, the J end lost 0 bases, and 13 bases lay between the germline ends.

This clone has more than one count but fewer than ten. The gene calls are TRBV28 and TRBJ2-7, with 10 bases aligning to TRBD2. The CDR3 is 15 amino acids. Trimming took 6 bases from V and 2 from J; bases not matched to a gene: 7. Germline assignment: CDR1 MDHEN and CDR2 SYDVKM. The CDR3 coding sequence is TGTGCCAGCAGCCCTCTAGCGGGAGCTACCTACGAGCAGTACTTC. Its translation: CASSPLAGATYEQYF. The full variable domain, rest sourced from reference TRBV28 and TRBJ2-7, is DVKVTQSSRYLVKRTGEKVFLECVQDMDHENMFWYRQDPGLGLRLIYFSYDVKMKEKGDIPEGYSVSREKKERFSLILESASTNQTSMYLCASSPLAGATYEQYFGPGTRLTVT.

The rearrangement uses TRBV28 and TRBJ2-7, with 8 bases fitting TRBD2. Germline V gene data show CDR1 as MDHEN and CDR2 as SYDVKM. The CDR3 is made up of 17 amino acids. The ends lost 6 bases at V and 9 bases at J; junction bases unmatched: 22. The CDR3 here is CASRQRPSGSRLRGQYF. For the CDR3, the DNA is TGTGCCAGCAGACAACGACCAAGCGGGAGCCGCCTACGAGGGCAGTACTTC. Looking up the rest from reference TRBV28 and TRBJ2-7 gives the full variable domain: DVKVTQSSRYLVKRTGEKVFLECVQDMDHENMFWYRQDPGLGLRLIYFSYDVKMKEKGDIPEGYSVSREKKERFSLILESASTNQTSMYLCASRQRPSGSRLRGQYFGPGTRLTVT.

The CDR3 loop is CASSFDRGPTEAFF. CDR3 nucleotides: TGTGCCAGCAGCTTCGACAGGGGGCCCACTGAAGCTTTCTTT. The rearrangement joins TRBV6-5 to TRBJ1-1, with 10 nucleotides matching TRBD1. This CDR3 spans 14 amino acids. Trimming at V came to 6 bases and at J to 4 bases, leaving 5 bases not matched to a gene. Germline V CDR1 and CDR2: MNHEY, SVGAGI.

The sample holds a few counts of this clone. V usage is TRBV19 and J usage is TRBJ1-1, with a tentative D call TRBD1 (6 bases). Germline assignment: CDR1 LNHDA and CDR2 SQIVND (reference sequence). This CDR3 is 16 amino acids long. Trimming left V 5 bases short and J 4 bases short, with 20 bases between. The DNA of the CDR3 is TGTGCCAGTAGTTGGGGTTCACAGGGATGGGGCACTGAAGCTTTCTTT. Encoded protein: CASSWGSQGWGTEAFF. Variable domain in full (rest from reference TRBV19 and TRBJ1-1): DGGITQSPKYLFRKEGQNVTLSCEQNLNHDAMYWYRQDPGQGLRLIYYSQIVNDFQKGDIAEGYSVSREKKESFPLTVTSAQKNPTAFYLCASSWGSQGWGTEAFFGQGTRLTVV.

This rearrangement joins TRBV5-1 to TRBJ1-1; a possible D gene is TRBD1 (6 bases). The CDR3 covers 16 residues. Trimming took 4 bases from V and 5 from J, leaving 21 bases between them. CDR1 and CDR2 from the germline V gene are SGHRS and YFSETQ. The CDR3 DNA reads TGCGCCAGCAGCAAAGGGGGGGGCGCGGGTGAAACTGAAGCTTTCTTT. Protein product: CASSKGGGAGETEAFF. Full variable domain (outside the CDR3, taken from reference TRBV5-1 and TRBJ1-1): KAGVTQTPRYLIKTRGQQVTLSCSPISGHRSVSWYQQTPGQGLQFLFEYFSETQRNKGNFPGRFSGRQFSNSRSEMNVSTLELGDSALYLCASSKGGGAGETEAFFGQGTRLTVV.

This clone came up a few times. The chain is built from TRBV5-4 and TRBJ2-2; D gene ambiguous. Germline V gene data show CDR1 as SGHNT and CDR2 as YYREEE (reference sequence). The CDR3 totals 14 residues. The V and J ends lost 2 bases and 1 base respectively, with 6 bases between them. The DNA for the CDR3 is TGTGCCAGCAGCTTCTGGCAGAACACCGGGGAGCTGTTTTTT. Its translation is CASSFWQNTGELFF. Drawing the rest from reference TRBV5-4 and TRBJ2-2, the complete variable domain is ETGVTQSPTHLIKTRGQQVTLRCSSQSGHNTVSWYQQALGQGPQFIFQYYREEENGRGNFPPRFSGLQFPNYSSELNVNALELDDSALYLCASSFWQNTGELFFGEGSRLTVL.

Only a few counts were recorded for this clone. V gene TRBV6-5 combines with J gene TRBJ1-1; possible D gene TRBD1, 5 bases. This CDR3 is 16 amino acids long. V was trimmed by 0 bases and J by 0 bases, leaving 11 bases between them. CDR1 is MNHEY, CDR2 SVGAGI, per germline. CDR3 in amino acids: CASSYSIQGLNTEAFF. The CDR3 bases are TGTGCCAGCAGTTACTCGATTCAGGGCTTGAACACTGAAGCTTTCTTT.

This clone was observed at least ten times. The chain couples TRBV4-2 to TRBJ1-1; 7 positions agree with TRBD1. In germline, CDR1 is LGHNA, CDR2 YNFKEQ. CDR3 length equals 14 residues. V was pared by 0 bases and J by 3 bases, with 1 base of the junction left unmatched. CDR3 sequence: CASSQDQGDTEAFF. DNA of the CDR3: TGTGCCAGCAGCCAAGATCAGGGGGACACTGAAGCTTTCTTT.

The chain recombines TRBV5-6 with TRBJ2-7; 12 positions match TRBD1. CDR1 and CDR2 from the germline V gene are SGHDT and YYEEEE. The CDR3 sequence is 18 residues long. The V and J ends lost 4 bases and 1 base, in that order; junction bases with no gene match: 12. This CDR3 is CASSPGTGGHAPSYEQYF. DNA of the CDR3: TGTGCCAGCAGCCCCGGGACAGGGGGCCACGCTCCATCCTACGAGCAGTACTTC.

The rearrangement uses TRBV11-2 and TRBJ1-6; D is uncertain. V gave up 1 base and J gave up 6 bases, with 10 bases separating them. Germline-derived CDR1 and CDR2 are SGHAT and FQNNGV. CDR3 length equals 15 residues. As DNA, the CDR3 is TGTGCCAGCAGCTTAGGGGGAGGGATTAATTCACCCCTCCACTTT. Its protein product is CASSLGGGINSPLHF.

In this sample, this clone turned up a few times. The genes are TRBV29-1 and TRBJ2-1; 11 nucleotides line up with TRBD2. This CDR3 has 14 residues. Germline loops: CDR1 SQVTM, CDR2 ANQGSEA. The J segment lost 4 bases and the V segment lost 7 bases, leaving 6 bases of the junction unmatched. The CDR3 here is CSADTSGGYNEQFF. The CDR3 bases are TGCAGCGCCGATACTAGCGGGGGTTACAATGAGCAGTTCTTC.

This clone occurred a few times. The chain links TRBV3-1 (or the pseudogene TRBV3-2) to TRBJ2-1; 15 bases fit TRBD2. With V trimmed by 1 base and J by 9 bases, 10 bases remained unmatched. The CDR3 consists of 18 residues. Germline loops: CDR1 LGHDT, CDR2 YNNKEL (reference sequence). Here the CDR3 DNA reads TGTGCCAGCAGCCAAGGGGAGTGGACTAGCGGGGGGGCCACTGAGCAGTTCTTC. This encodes CASSQGEWTSGGATEQFF.

The CDR3 reads CASSRGQGNYGYTF. In nucleotides, the CDR3 is TGTGCCAGCAGTCGCGGACAGGGAAACTATGGCTACACCTTC. This sequence joins TRBV27 and TRBJ1-2; 8 bases match TRBD1. V dropped 5 bases and J dropped 2; count of bases not matched to a gene: 4. The CDR3 spans 14 residues. The germline V gene encodes CDR1 MNHEY and CDR2 SMNVEV (reference sequence).

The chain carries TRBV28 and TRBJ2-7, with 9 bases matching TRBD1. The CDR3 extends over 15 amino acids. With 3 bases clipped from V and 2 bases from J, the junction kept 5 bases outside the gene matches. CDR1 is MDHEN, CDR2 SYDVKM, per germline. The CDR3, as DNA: TGTGCCAGCAGTTTCATGGGACAGGGCGCCTACGAGCAGTACTTC. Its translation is CASSFMGQGAYEQYF.

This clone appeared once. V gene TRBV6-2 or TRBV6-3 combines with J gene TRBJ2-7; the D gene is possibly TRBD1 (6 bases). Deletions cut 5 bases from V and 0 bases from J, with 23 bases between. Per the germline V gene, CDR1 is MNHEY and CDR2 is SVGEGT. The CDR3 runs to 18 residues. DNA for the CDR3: TGTGCCAGCAGTCCACTTCCCGGGACCAGGACAGTCTCCTACGAGCAGTACTTC. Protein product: CASSPLPGTRTVSYEQYF.

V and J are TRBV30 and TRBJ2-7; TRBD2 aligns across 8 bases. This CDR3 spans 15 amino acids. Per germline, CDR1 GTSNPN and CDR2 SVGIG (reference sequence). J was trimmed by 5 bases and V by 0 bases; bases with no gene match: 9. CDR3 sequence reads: CAWSVRAGAGNEQYF. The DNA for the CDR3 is TGTGCCTGGAGTGTACGAGCGGGAGCAGGAAACGAGCAGTACTTC.

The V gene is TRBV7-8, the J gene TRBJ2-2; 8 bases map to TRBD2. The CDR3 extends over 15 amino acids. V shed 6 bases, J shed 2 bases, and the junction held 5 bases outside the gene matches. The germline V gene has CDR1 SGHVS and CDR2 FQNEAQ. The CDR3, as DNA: TGTGCCAGCAGTAGTAGCGGGGCCAACACCGGGGAGCTGTTTTTT. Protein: CASSSSGANTGELFF.

The CDR3 sequence is CASSQVIQGATDTIYF. The CDR3 nucleotides are TGTGCCAGCAGCCAAGTAATCCAGGGGGCGACGGACACCATATATTTT. The rearrangement joins TRBV3-1 (or the pseudogene TRBV3-2) to TRBJ1-3; 8 bases align to TRBD1. Germline CDR1 reads LGHDT; CDR2 reads YNNKEL (reference sequence). J gave up 8 bases and V 1 base, and 10 bases lay outside the gene matches. This CDR3 contains 16 residues.

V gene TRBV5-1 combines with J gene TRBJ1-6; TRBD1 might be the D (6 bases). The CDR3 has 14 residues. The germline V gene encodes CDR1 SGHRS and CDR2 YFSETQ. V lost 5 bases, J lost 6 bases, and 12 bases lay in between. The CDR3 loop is CASSSGEGNSPLHF. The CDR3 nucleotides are TGCGCCAGCAGTTCAGGGGAAGGTAATTCACCCCTCCACTTT.

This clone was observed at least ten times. The CDR3 DNA is TGTGCCAGCAGTCTTGGACAGGGAACTGGAAACACCATATATTTT. Translated, it gives CASSLGQGTGNTIYF. The chain has TRBV6-5 and TRBJ1-3; 8 bases agree with TRBD1. The V gene end was trimmed by 5 bases and the J gene end by 2 bases; junction bases not matched to a gene: 5. Germline V gene sequence: CDR1 MNHEY, CDR2 SVGAGI. The length of the CDR3 is 15 residues.

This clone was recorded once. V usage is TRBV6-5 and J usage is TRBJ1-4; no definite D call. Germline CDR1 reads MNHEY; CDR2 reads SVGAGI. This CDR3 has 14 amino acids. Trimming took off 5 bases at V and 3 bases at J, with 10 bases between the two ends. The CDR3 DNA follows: TGTGCCAGCAGTACACGTCTTTCTAATGAAAAACTGTTTTTT. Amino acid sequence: CASSTRLSNEKLFF.

The DNA of the CDR3 is TGTGCCAGCAGTTGGACAGGGAATGAAGCTTTCTTT. This gives the protein CASSWTGNEAFF. The chain couples TRBV12-3 or TRBV12-4 to TRBJ1-1; 8 bases match TRBD1. J gave up 7 bases and V 4 bases, and 2 bases lay outside the gene matches. This CDR3 is 12 amino acids long.